The clone carrying this T cell receptor (beta chain) was observed many times. Its target is unknown. The germline V and J ends were trimmed by 4 bases and 1 base, with 5 bases remaining between them. The CDR3 totals 12 residues. Germline CDR1 SGHTA, CDR2 FQGNSA. The sample comes from a study of post-analysis software for immune sequencing data. Study details: Both relapsing-remitting and secondary progressive multiple sclerosis featured among the disease courses, as did progressive-relapsing multiple sclerosis.

The TCR beta cDNA libraries contained unique molecular identifiers. Some 500,000 cDNA molecules were recovered from an input of about 0.95 to 11 million T cells. TCRdb independently ran MiXCR on the PCR reads; one entry per CDR3 protein. The sample holds approximately 730,000 distinct CDR3 sequences, approximately 44% seen once. Study-wide results and limits: Multiple sclerosis patients had significantly lower normalized Chao1 diversity than controls. The five TRBV segments detected at higher frequency in patients than in controls included TRBV5-6, TRBV5-1 and TRBV20-1. By F measure, samples from a shared preparation batch strongly co-clustered.

Sequencing was done on a sample of blood. The clonotype was recovered from a girl under 18 with multiple sclerosis. J is TRBJ2-7 and V is TRBV7-2; no reliable D call. The CDR3 here is CASSSSSYEQYF. The CDR3 region has the DNA TGTGCCAGCAGCTCCTCATCCTACGAGCAGTACTTC.